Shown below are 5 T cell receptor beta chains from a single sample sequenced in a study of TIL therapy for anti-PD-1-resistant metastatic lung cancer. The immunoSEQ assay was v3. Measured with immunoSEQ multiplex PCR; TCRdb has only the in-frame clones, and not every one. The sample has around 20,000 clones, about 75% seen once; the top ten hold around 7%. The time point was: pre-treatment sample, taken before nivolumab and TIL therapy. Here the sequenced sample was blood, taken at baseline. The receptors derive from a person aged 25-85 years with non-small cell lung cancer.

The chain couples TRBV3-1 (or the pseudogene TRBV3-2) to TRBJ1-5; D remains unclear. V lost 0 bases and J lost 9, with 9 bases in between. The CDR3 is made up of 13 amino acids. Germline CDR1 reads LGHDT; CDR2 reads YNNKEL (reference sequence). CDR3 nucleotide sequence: TGTGCCAGCAGCCAAGATTTAGGACGGCCCCAGCATTTT. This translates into CASSQDLGRPQHF.

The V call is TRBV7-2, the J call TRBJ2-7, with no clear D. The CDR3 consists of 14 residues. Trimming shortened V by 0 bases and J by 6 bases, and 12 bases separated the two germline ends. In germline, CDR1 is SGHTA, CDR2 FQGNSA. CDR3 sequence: CASSLARATPEQYF. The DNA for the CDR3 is TGTGCCAGCAGCTTAGCGAGAGCGACCCCCGAGCAGTACTTC.

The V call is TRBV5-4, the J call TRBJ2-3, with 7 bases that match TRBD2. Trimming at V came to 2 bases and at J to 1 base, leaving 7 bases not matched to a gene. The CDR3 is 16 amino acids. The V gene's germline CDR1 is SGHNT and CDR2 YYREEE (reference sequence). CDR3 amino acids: CASSFLGRAGTDTQYF. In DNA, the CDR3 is TGTGCCAGCAGCTTTTTAGGGAGGGCCGGCACAGATACGCAGTATTTT. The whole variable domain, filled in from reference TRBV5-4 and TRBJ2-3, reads ETGVTQSPTHLIKTRGQQVTLRCSSQSGHNTVSWYQQALGQGPQFIFQYYREEENGRGNFPPRFSGLQFPNYSSELNVNALELDDSALYLCASSFLGRAGTDTQYFGPGTRLTVL.

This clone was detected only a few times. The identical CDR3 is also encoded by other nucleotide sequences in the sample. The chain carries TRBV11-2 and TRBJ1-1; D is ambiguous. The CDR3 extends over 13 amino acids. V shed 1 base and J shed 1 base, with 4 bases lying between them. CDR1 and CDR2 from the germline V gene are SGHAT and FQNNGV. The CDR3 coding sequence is TGTGCCAGCAGCTTAGGGAGGAACACTGAAGCTTTCTTT. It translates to CASSLGRNTEAFF.

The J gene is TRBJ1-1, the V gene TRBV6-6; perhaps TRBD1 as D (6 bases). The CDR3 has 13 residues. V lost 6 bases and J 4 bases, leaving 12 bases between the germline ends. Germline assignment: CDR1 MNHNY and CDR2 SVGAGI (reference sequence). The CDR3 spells CASRGGGVTEAFF. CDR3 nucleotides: TGTGCCAGCAGAGGGGGGGGAGTCACTGAAGCTTTCTTT.